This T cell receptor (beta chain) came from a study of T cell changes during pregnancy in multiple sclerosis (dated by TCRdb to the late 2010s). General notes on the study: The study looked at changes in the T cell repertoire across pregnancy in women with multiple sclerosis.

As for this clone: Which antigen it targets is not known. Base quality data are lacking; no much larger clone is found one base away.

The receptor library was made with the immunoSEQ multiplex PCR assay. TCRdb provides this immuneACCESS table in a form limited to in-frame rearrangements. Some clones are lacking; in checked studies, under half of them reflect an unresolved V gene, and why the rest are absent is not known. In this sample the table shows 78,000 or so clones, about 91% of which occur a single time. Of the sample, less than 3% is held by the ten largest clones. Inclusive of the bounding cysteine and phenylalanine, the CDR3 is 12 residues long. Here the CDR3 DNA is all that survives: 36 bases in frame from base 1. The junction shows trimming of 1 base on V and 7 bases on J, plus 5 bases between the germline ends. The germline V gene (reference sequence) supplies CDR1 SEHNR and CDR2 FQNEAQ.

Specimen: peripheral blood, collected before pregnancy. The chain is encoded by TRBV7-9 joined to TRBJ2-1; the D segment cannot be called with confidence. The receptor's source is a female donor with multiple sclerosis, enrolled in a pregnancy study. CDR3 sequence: CASSLDGNEQFF. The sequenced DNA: TGTGCCAGCAGCTTAGACGGGAATGAGCAGTTCTTC.